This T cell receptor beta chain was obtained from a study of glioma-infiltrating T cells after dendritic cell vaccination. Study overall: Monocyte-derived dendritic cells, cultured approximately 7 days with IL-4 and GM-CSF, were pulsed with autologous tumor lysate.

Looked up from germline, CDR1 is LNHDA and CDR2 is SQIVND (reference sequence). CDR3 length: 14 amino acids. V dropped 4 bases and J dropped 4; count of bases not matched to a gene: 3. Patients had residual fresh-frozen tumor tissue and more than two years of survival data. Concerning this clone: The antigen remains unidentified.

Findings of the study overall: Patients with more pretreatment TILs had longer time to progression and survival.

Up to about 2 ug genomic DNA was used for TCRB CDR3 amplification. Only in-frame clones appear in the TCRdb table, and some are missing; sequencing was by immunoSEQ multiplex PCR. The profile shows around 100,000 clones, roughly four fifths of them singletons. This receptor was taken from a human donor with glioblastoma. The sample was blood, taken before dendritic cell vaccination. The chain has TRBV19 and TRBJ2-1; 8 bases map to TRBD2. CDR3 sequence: CASSSLAGYNEQFF. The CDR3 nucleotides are TGTGCCAGTAGTAGCCTAGCGGGTTACAATGAGCAGTTCTTC.